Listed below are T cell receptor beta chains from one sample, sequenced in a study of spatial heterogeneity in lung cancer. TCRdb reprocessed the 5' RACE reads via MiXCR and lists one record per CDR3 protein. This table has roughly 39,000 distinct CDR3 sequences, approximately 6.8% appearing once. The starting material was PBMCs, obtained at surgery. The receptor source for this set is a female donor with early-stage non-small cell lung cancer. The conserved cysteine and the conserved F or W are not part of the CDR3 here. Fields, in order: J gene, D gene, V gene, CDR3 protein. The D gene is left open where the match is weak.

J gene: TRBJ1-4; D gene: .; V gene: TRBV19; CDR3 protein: ASSPARGAVGNEKLF
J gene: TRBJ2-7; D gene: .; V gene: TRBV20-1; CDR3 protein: SAREGGGSIHEQY
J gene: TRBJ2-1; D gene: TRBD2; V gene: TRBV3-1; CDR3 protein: ASSPARGGSYNEQF
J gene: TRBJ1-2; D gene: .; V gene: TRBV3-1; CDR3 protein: ASSQDLPGGADNYGYT
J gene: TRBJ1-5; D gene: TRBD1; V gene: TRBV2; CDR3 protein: ASSDPGQISPNQPQH
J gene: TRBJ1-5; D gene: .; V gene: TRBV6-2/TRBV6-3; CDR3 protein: ASSYGGHQPQH
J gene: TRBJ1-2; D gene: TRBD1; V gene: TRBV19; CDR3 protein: ASSIRGPNYGYT
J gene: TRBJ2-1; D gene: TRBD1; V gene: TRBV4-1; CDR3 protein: ASSPSADRVNEQF
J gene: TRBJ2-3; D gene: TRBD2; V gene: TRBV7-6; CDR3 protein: ASSFSGGTDTQY
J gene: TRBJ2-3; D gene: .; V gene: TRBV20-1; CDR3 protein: SAMTWDTQY
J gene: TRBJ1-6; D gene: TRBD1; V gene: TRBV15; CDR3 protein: ATSSRSTHGQVNSPLH
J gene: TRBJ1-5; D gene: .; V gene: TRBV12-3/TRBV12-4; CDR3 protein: ASRDSGVSNQPQH
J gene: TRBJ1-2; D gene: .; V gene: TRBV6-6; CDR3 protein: ASSYGVSGSNGYT
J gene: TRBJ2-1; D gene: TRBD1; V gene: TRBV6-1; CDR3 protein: ASSHPGQGLYNEQF
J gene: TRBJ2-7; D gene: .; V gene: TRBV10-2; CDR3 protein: ASRMTDVSYEQY
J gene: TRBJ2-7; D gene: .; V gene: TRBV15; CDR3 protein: ATSRDLGSKRAYEQY
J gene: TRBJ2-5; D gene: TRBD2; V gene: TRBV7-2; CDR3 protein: ASSLGLAPTRQETQY
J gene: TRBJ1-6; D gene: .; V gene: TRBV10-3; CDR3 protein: ATGLGGSSYNSPLH
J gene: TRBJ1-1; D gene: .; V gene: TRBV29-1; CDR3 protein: SVAVGQGTEAF
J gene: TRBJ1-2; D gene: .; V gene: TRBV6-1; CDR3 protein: ASSEMRRLGVYGYT
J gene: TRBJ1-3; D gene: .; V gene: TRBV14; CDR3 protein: ASSRRQAISGNTIY
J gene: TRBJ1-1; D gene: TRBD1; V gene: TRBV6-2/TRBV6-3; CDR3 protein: ASRDRGTDTEAF
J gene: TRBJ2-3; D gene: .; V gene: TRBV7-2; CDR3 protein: ASSFELTGNTDTQY
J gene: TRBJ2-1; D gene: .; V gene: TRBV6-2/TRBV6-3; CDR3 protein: ASSAQSYNEQF
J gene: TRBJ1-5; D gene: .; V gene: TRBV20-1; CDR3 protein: SASGSGGNQPQH
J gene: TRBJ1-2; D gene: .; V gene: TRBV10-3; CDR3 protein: AISESGDSYAYT